This T cell receptor beta chain was sequenced for a study of neurological immune-mediated disorders. The overall study: Relapsing-remitting patients made up about 90% of the roughly 34 multiple sclerosis patients, and secondary progressive patients made up 3. Study conclusions and caveats: Phylogenetic grouping placed 18 of 34 multiple sclerosis patients' repertoires in one related-CDR3 cluster, a possible signature.

The authors produced cDNA by 5'RACE using 10-nucleotide random UMIs. TCRdb ran MiXCR on the 5' RACE reads and lists one entry per CDR3 protein. The sample holds more than 45,000 distinct CDR3 sequences; around 4% are singletons and the top ten take roughly 1.5%. This clonotype showed up many times. Its antigen is currently unknown. The germline V and J ends were trimmed by 1 base and 4 bases, with 16 bases remaining between them. There are 16 residues in the CDR3. From germline, CDR1 is MDHEN and CDR2 SYDVKM. The unsorted libraries had their origin in 2 million PBMCs stored at -80 C. The rearrangement links TRBV28 to TRBJ1-2; D might be TRBD1 (5 bases). Sequenced sample: PBMCs. This receptor was taken from a man aged 30 to 45 with multiple sclerosis. The CDR3, as DNA: TGTGCCAGCAGTTTATCTTACGGGGACCGCCGCTATGGCTACACCTTC. Translated, it gives CASSLSYGDRRYGYTF.